This T cell receptor beta chain was obtained from a study of blood T cell repertoires in COVID-19 (dated by TCRdb to the early 2020s). Turning to the overall study: Collaborator samples came from the United States, Italy and Spain and covered acute and convalescent phases of COVID-19. Deeply sampled blood TCRbeta repertoires from subjects exposed to, actively infected with, or recovered from COVID-19 were included in the dataset. Samples were obtained from the ongoing ImmuneRACE study (first 160 participants) and from 1,254 subjects provided by 6 global collaborators. A freely available public database, intended as a resource for researchers studying the immune response to SARS-CoV-2, is where the repertoires were released. Where available, HLA class I and class II types were taken from metadata supplied by the sample provider and were not determined by assay-based typing. The material from the prospective study consisted of cDNA or gDNA derived from T cells, B-cell-depleted T cells, or PBMCs. Sample metadata almost always included a de-identified subject ID, COVID-19 status, age in years and sex. General study outcomes and caveats: The quantity of clinical and demographic metadata differed by source and by participant and was supplied without curation.

A note on this clone: Its antigen has not been determined. Per-base quality was not reported, and no clone a single base away is much larger than it.

Another Seattle source contributed samples from volunteer blood donors who had recovered from COVID-19. Collaborating institutions collected whole blood in K2EDTA tubes following their own protocols. Collaborator samples were shipped for TCRbeta analysis as frozen whole blood, isolated PBMCs, or DNA extracted from either sample type. In the germline V gene, CDR1 corresponds to KGHSH and CDR2 to LQKENI. V loses 0 bases at its end and J loses 3 bases; junction bases beyond the gene matches: 7. The CDR3 goes from the cysteine to the phenylalanine over 16 residues. The sequence is cut down to CDR3 DNA, 48 bases in frame from base 1. The immunoSEQ Assay, a bias-controlled multiplex PCR, was used to amplify TCRbeta CDR3 regions from genomic DNA. As for the original processing: The number of nucleated cells in each sample was estimated from the amplification of reference gene primers within the assay. To quantify the absolute abundance of each unique TCRbeta CDR3 rearrangement, sequence reads were collapsed and filtered. For each sample, productive Simpson clonality was calculated by taking the square root of Simpson's diversity index across productive rearrangements. The table comes from immuneACCESS by way of TCRdb, which keeps in-frame sequences with V and J called. Part of the clones is missing from these tables; in studies checked, under half for an unresolved V gene and the rest for unknown reasons. For V, J and clone size, that table is used; D and trimming come from the DNA. This sample gives 200,000 to 300,000 clones in total; around 85% of them show up just once. The ten largest clones capture around 2.8% of the sample.

The rearranged chain carries TRBV18 and TRBJ1-1, and 7 bases in between align with TRBD1. What was sequenced was peripheral blood. The receptor was derived from a woman younger than 45 who had recovered from COVID-19. At the DNA level, the sequence is TGTGCCAGCTCACCACCGGGCAGGGGGTTGCACACTGAAGCTTTCTTT. Its amino acids are CASSPPGRGLHTEAFF. The full variable domain, with segments outside the CDR3 supplied by the reference TRBV18 and TRBJ1-1 proteins, appears as NAGVMQNPRHLVRRRGQEARLRCSPMKGHSHVYWYRQLPEEGLKFMVYLQKENIIDESGMPKERFSAEFPKEGPSILRIQQVVRGDSAAYFCASSPPGRGLHTEAFFGQGTRLTVV.